The T cell receptor beta chain under discussion was sequenced for a study of T cell responses to AZD1222 COVID-19 vaccine. Points from the study as a whole: Targets within unmutated variant regions were reportedly found for nearly half of spike-specific TCRs. Among vaccine-associated CD4 TCRs, coverage spanned spike, with dominance at 160-218 and 743-854. Most donors were white British, females outnumbered males, and clonal diversity was possibly underestimated. Every sample of the repertoires postdated the peak T cell response.

Of note for this clone: The antigen remains unidentified.

TCRdb's copy holds only in-frame clones and misses some; the assay was immunoSEQ multiplex PCR. Among some 110,000 clones listed, 82% were seen once. The trim removed 5 bases at V and 2 bases at J, leaving 1 base unmatched. CDR3 size: 13 residues. The germline CDR1 and CDR2 sequences are MNHEY and SVGEGT. V usage is TRBV6-2 or TRBV6-3 and J usage is TRBJ2-7; 9 bases map to TRBD2. The source material was peripheral blood, sampled on day 0 of AZD1222 vaccination. The sequence was obtained from an adult in good health. The CDR3 DNA reads as TGTGCCAGCAGTAGCGGGGGGACCTACGAGCAGTACTTC. Translation: CASSSGGTYEQYF.